The 18 T cell receptor beta chains in this list originate from one sample, sequenced in a study of CD8 T cells in Susac syndrome. RNA amounts of about 0.5 to 1 ug underwent reverse transcription with random hexamers. TCRdb recomputed calls from the immunoSEQ multiplex PCR reads with MiXCR, one row per CDR3 protein. The sample consists of nearly 110,000 distinct CDR3 sequences, approximately 95% of them appearing once. Sample: CD8+ T cells from PBMCs. Receptors were obtained from a human donor with Susac syndrome.

This chain joins TRBV9 and TRBJ1-2, with D hard to call. Germline CDR1 reads SGDLS; CDR2 reads YYNGEE. V was trimmed by 1 base and J by 4 bases, leaving 8 bases between them. CDR3 length: 13 residues. This CDR3 is CASSVTASYGYTF. The CDR3 region has the DNA TGTGCCAGCAGCGTAACGGCTTCCTATGGCTACACCTTC.

This chain uses TRBV5-1 with TRBJ2-1; tentatively, D is TRBD2 (5 bases). Germline V gene sequence: CDR1 SGHRS, CDR2 YFSETQ. V dropped 2 bases and J dropped 9 bases, with 9 bases sitting between them. The CDR3 sequence is 12 residues long. CDR3 DNA: TGCGCCAGCAGCTTACCGGGGAGTGAGCAGTTCTTC. Its protein is CASSLPGSEQFF.

The rearrangement links TRBV7-8 to TRBJ2-3; unclear D gene. V was trimmed by 2 bases and J by 6 bases, leaving 6 bases between them. Germline CDR1 reads SGHVS; CDR2 reads FQNEAQ. This CDR3 comprises 12 residues. The CDR3: CASSLNEDTQYF. Here the CDR3 DNA reads TGTGCCAGCAGCTTAAATGAGGATACGCAGTATTTT.

The J gene is TRBJ1-4, the V gene TRBV13; D is unresolved. Germline-derived CDR1 and CDR2 are PRHDT and FYEKMQ (reference sequence). The CDR3 runs 12 residues. Trimming cost V 3 bases and J 12 bases, with 11 bases left between them. CDR3 in DNA: TGTGCCAGCAGCTTTTTACCGGGAGAACTGTTTTTT. Protein product: CASSFLPGELFF.

The chain's CDR3 is CASSADTAAYEQYF. CDR3 DNA: TGTGCCAGCAGCGCAGACACGGCCGCCTACGAGCAGTACTTC. The genes are TRBV7-9 and TRBJ2-7; unclear D gene. V was pared by 5 bases and J by 2 bases, with 13 bases between. The germline V gene encodes CDR1 SEHNR and CDR2 FQNEAQ (reference sequence). This CDR3 comprises 14 residues.

V usage is TRBV27 and J usage is TRBJ1-5; 8 positions match TRBD1. J gave up 5 bases and V 6 bases, and 9 bases lay outside the gene matches. CDR1 is MNHEY, CDR2 SMNVEV, per germline (reference sequence). This CDR3 spans 15 amino acids. This CDR3 is CASSPGTGADQPQHF. CDR3 coding DNA: TGTGCCAGCAGCCCGGGGACAGGCGCTGATCAGCCCCAGCATTTT.

The DNA of the CDR3 is TGTGCCAGCAGCGTAGGGGGGGAAGGCTACACCTTC. Translation: CASSVGGEGYTF. V gene TRBV9 combines with J gene TRBJ1-2; tentatively, D is TRBD1 (5 bases). The CDR3 is 12 residues long. Trimming took off 0 bases at V and 8 bases at J, with 8 bases between the two ends. Germline V gene sequence: CDR1 SGDLS, CDR2 YYNGEE.

This clonotype was recorded only once. The V gene is TRBV24-1, the J gene TRBJ1-4, with 10 positions matching TRBD1. The CDR3 spans 17 residues. The germline V gene encodes CDR1 KGHDR and CDR2 SFDVKD. The V and J ends lost 9 bases and 0 bases, in that order; junction bases with no gene match: 9. The CDR3 loop reads CATLRPGQGATNEKLFF. DNA for the CDR3: TGTGCCACCCTACGCCCCGGACAGGGGGCAACTAATGAAAAACTGTTTTTT.

The rearrangement uses TRBV7-9 and TRBJ2-7, with TRBD1 matching 7 bases. CDR1 and CDR2 from the germline V gene are SEHNR and FQNEAQ (reference sequence). The length of the CDR3 is 15 residues. Trimming cost V 5 bases and J 3 bases; bases outside gene matches: 10. The CDR3 is CASSLNLGQIYEQYF. The DNA for the CDR3 is TGTGCCAGCAGCCTGAACCTGGGACAGATCTACGAGCAGTACTTC.

V gene TRBV7-9 combines with J gene TRBJ2-1, with D unresolved. V was trimmed by 5 bases and J by 8 bases, leaving 10 bases between them. Germline V gives CDR1 SEHNR, CDR2 FQNEAQ (reference sequence). The CDR3 consists of 12 residues. The CDR3 DNA sequence: TGTGCCAGCAGCCTTTTGAGCGATGAGCAGTTCTTC. Amino acids: CASSLLSDEQFF.

Here the CDR3 reads CASSYSQPPTGEQYF. DNA of the CDR3: TGTGCCAGCAGTTACAGCCAGCCCCCTACGGGGGAGCAGTACTTC. The chain is built from TRBV27 and TRBJ2-7; a possible D gene is TRBD2 (5 bases). Germline V gives CDR1 MNHEY, CDR2 SMNVEV (reference sequence). Trimming pared 4 bases from V and 7 bases from J, leaving 20 bases between. The CDR3 is 15 amino acids.

This clonotype was counted only a few times. The chain couples TRBV7-2 to TRBJ2-1; 11 nucleotides line up with TRBD1. CDR3 size: 16 residues. Germline CDR1 is SGHTA and CDR2 is FQGNSA. J was trimmed by 1 base and V by 4 bases; bases with no gene match: 3. CDR3 coding DNA: TGTGCCAGCAGCTCCAGGGACAGGGGGTCCTACAATGAGCAGTTCTTC. It specifies CASSSRDRGSYNEQFF.

The chain recombines TRBV20-1 with TRBJ2-1; the match to TRBD2 covers 13 bases. The V gene end was trimmed by 3 bases and the J gene end by 6 bases; junction bases not matched to a gene: 5. The CDR3 is made up of 15 amino acids. Germline V gene data show CDR1 as DFQATT and CDR2 as SNEGSKA (reference sequence). CDR3 in DNA: TGCAGTGCTAGCCCACTAGCGGGGGGGCTCAATGAGCAGTTCTTC. Encoded protein: CSASPLAGGLNEQFF.

The V call is TRBV6-2 or TRBV6-3, the J call TRBJ1-1; 7 nucleotides align to TRBD1. The trim removed 5 bases at V and 11 bases at J, leaving 17 bases unmatched. The CDR3 runs 15 residues. The germline V gene has CDR1 MNHEY and CDR2 SVGEGT. The CDR3 DNA sequence: TGTGCCAGCAGTAAAACGCCGGGACAGTACAGTGTGGCTTTCTTT. As protein: CASSKTPGQYSVAFF.

The J gene is TRBJ1-5, the V gene TRBV12-5; D not resolved. The length of the CDR3 is 13 residues. Germline V CDR1 and CDR2: LGHNT, FRNRAP. Trimming cost V 5 bases and J 3 bases, with 8 bases left between them. The CDR3: CASGEAINQPQHF. The CDR3 bases are TGTGCTAGTGGTGAAGCGATCAATCAGCCCCAGCATTTT.

This clonotype was counted a single time. The chain uses TRBV29-1 and TRBJ1-1; 10 positions match TRBD1. After removal of 1 base from V and 3 bases from J, the junction contained 2 bases not matched to a gene. The CDR3 is made up of 14 amino acids. The germline CDR1 and CDR2 sequences are SQVTM and ANQGSEA. The chain's CDR3 is CSVEGGTGDTEAFF. CDR3 DNA sequence: TGCAGCGTTGAAGGAGGGACAGGGGACACTGAAGCTTTCTTT.

This chain links TRBV20-1 with TRBJ2-7; weak D call: TRBD2 (6 bases). The germline V and J ends were trimmed by 0 bases and 5 bases, with 11 bases remaining between them. Germline assignment: CDR1 DFQATT and CDR2 SNEGSKA (reference sequence). The CDR3 consists of 13 residues. CDR3 nucleotides: TGCAGTGCTAGAGAGCGGGGACGCAACGAGCAGTACTTC. The encoded protein is CSARERGRNEQYF.

The rearrangement links TRBV12-3 or TRBV12-4 to TRBJ2-1; D may match TRBD1 or TRBD2 (6 bases each). V dropped 5 bases and J dropped 6 bases, with 26 bases sitting between them. The CDR3 loop spans 18 amino acids. The CDR3, as DNA: TGTGCCAGCAGTACCCCCCGGGGGCCGACAGGAAATGCCAATGAGCAGTTCTTC. This sequence encodes CASSTPRGPTGNANEQFF.